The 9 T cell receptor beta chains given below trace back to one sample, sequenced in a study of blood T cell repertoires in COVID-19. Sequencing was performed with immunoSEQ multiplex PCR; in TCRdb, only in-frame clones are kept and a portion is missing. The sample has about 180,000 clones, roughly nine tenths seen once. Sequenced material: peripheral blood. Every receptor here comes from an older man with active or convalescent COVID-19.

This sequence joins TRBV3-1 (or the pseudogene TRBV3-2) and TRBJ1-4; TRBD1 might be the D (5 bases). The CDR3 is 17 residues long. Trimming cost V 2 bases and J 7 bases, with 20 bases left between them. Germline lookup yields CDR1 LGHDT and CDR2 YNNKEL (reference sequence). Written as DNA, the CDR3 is TGTGCCAGCAGCCAACTTGGTGGTCGGGGACTGGCTGAAAAACTGTTTTTT. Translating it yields CASSQLGGRGLAEKLFF.

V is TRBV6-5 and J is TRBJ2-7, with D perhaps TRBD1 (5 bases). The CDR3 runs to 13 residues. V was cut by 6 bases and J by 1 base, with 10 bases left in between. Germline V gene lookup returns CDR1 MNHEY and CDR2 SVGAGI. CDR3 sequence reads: CASSRVGSYEQYF. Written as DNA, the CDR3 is TGTGCCAGCAGCAGGGTGGGGTCCTACGAGCAGTACTTC.

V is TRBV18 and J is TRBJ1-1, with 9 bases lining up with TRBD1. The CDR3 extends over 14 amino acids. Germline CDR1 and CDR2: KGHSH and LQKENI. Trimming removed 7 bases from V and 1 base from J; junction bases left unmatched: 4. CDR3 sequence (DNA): TGTGCCAGCTTCCCGGGACAGGGGAACACTGAAGCTTTCTTT. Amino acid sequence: CASFPGQGNTEAFF.

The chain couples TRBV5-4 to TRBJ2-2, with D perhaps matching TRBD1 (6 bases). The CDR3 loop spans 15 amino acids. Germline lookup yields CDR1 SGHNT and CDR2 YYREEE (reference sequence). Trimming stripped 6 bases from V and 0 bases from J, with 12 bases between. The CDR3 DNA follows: TGTGCCAGCAACAGGGCAGGCTCGAACACCGGGGAGCTGTTTTTT. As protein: CASNRAGSNTGELFF.

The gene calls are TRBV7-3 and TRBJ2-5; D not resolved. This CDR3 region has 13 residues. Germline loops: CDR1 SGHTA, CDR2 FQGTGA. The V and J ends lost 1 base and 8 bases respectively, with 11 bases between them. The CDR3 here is CASSLSAPSTQYF. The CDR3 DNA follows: TGTGCCAGCAGCTTAAGTGCGCCCTCCACCCAGTACTTC.

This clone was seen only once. DNA for the CDR3: TGTGCCTGCGCCCCTAGCGGGAGTTTATCTGATACGCAGTATTTT. Amino acids: CACAPSGSLSDTQYF. J is TRBJ2-3 and V is TRBV5-4; 10 bases agree with TRBD2. J gave up 6 bases and V 10 bases, and 14 bases lay outside the gene matches. Germline CDR1 is SGHNT and CDR2 is YYREEE (reference sequence). This CDR3 is 15 amino acids long.

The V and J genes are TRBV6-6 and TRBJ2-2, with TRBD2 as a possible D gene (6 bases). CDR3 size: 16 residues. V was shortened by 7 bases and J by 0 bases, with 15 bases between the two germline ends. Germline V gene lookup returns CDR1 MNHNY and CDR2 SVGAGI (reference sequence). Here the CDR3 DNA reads TGTGCCAGCATTCGGGGGAGCCCCGCGAACACCGGGGAGCTGTTTTTT. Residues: CASIRGSPANTGELFF.

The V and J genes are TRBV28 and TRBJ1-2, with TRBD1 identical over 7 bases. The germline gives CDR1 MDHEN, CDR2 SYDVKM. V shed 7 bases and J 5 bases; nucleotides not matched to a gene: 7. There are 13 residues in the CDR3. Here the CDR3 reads CASNIHRGYGYTF. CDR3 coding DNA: TGTGCCAGCAATATTCACAGGGGTTATGGCTACACCTTC.

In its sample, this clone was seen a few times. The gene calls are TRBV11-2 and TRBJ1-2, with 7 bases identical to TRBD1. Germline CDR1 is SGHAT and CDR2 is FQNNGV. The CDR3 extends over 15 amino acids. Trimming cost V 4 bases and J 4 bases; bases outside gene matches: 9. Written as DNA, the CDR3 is TGTGCCAGCAGCTCTCTGCGAGGGGGCCCCTATGGCTACACCTTC. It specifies CASSSLRGGPYGYTF.